This entry is about one T cell receptor beta chain. V lost 7 bases to trimming and J lost 3 bases, with 22 bases between them. This CDR3 region has 16 residues. Germline CDR1 and CDR2: SGHRS and YFSETQ. The data derive from a study of CD8 T cells in Susac syndrome. Study in general: Within the group of sequenced Susac syndrome patients, more than 5 had active disease and eight were in remission. When their blood was taken, the Susac syndrome patients had either not yet had any therapy, were taking corticosteroids, or were taking intravenous immunoglobulin alone.

Patients with Susac syndrome met the recently defined diagnostic criteria for definite or probable disease. cDNA came from approximately 0.5 to 1 ug RNA primed by random hexamers. Amplification of TCR beta CDR3 used immunoSEQ multiplex PCR across 54 Vbeta and 13 Jbeta. TCRdb re-analysed the immunoSEQ multiplex PCR reads in MiXCR, keeping a single row per CDR3 protein. The repertoire has roughly 130,000 distinct CDR3 sequences, around 96% of them found once; the top ten carry less than 0.15%. The clonotype originates from a human donor with Susac syndrome. The V call is TRBV5-1, the J call TRBJ1-1, with D perhaps matching TRBD1 (5 bases). The source material was CD4+ T cells from PBMCs. CDR3 sequence reads: CASCQGDLRAYTEAFF. CDR3 nucleotides: TGCGCCAGCTGCCAGGGAGACCTAAGGGCGTACACTGAAGCTTTCTTT.